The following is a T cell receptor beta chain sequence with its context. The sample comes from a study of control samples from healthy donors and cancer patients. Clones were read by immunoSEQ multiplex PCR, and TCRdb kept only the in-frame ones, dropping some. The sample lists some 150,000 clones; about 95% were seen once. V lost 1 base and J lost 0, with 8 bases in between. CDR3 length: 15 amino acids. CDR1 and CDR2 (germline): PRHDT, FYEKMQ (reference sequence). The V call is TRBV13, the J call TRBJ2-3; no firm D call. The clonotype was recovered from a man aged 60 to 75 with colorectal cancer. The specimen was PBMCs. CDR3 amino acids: CASSLVQSSTDTQYF. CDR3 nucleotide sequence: TGTGCCAGCAGCTTAGTACAGTCTAGCACAGATACGCAGTATTTT.